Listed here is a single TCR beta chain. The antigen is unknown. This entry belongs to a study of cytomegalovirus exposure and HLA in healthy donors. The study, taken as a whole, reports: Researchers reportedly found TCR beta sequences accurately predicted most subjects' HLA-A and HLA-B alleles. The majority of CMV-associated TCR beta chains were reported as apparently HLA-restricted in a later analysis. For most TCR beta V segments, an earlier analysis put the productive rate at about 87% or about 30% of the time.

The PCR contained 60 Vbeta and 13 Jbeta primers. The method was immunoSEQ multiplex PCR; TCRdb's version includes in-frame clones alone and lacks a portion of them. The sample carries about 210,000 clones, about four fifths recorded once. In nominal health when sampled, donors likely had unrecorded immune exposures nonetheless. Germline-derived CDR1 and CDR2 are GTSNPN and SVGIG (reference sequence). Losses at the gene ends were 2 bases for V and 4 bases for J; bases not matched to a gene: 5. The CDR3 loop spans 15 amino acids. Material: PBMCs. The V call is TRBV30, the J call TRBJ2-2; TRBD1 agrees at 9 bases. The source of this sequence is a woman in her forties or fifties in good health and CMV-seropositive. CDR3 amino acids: CAWSYGQGITGELFF. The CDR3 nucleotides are TGTGCCTGGAGTTATGGACAGGGGATCACCGGGGAGCTGTTTTTT.